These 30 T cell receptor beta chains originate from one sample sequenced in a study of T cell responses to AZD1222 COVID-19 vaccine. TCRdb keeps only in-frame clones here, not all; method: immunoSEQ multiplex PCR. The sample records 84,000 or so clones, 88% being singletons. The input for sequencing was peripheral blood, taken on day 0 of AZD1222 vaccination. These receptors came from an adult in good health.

In nucleotides, the CDR3 is TGTGCCACCAGTGACAGGACCCGGCGCCCCTACGAGCAGTACTTC. Protein product: CATSDRTRRPYEQYF. The chain links TRBV24-1 to TRBJ2-7; D gene unclear. Germline V gives CDR1 KGHDR, CDR2 SFDVKD. This CDR3 has 15 amino acids. The germline V and J ends were trimmed by 4 bases and 2 bases, with 14 bases remaining between them.

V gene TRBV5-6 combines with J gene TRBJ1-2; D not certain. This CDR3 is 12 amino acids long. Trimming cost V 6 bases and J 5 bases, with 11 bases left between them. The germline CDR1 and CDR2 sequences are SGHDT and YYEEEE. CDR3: CASTDLYYGYTF. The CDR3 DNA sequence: TGTGCCAGCACCGACCTTTATTATGGCTACACCTTC.

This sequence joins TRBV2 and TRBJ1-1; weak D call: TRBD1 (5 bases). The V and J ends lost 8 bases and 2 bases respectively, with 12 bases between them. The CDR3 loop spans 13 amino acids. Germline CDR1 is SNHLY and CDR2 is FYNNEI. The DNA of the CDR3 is TGTGCCAGCGGCGGGACGGTTAACACTGAAGCTTTCTTT. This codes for CASGGTVNTEAFF.

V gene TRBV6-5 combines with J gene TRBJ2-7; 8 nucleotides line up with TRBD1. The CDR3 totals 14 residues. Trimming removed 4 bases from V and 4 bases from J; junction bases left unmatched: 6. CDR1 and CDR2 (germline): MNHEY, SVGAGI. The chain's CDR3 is CASSCRDRPYEQYF. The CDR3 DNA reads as TGTGCCAGCAGTTGCCGGGACAGGCCATACGAGCAGTACTTC.

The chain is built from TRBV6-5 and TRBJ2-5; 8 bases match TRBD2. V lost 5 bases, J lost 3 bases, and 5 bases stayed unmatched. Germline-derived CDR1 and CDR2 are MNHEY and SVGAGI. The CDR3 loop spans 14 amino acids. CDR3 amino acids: CASSPRGVKETQYF. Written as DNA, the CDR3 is TGTGCCAGCAGTCCGCGGGGGGTAAAAGAGACCCAGTACTTC.

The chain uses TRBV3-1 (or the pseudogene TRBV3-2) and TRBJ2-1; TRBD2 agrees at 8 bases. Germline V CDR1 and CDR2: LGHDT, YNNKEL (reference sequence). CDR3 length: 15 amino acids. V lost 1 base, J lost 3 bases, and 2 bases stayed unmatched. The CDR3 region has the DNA TGTGCCAGCAGCCAAGGGCTAGCGGGCTACAATGAGCAGTTCTTC. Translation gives CASSQGLAGYNEQFF.

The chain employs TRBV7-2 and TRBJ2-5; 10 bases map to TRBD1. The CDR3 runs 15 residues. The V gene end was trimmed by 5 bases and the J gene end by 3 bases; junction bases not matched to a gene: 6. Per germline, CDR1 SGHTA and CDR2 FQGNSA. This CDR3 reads CASSTAGTGEETQYF. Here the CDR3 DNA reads TGTGCCAGCAGCACTGCCGGGACAGGGGAAGAGACCCAGTACTTC.

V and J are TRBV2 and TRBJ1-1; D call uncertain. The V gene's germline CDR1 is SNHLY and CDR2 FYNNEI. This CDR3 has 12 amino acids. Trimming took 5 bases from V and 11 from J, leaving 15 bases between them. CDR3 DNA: TGTGCCAGCAGTTTCAATCAAATGCCGGCTTTCTTT. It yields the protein CASSFNQMPAFF.

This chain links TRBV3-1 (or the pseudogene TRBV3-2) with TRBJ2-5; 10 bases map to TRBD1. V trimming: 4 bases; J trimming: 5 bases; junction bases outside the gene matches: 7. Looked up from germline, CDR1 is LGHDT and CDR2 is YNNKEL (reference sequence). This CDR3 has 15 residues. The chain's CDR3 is CASSPRTGGRETQYF. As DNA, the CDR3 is TGTGCCAGCAGCCCTCGGACAGGGGGAAGGGAGACCCAGTACTTC.

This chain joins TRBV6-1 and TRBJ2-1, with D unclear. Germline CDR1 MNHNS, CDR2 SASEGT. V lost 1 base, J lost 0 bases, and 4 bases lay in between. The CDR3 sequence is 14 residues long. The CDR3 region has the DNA TGTGCCAGCAGTGAAGTGGTCTCCTACAATGAGCAGTTCTTC. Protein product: CASSEVVSYNEQFF.

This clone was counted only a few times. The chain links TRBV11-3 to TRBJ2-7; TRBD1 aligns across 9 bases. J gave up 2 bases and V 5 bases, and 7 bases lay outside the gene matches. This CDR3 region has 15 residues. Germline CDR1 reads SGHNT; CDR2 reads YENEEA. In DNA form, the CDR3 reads TGTGCCAGCAGCCCCCCGGACAGGGGAGCCTACGAGCAGTACTTC. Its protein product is CASSPPDRGAYEQYF.

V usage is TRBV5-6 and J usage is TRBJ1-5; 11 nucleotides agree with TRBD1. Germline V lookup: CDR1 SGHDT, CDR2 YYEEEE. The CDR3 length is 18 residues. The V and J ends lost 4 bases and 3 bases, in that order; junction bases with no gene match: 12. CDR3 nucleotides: TGTGCCAGCAGCCTTGCCCGGGACAGGGGGGCCCTCAATCAGCCCCAGCATTTT. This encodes CASSLARDRGALNQPQHF.

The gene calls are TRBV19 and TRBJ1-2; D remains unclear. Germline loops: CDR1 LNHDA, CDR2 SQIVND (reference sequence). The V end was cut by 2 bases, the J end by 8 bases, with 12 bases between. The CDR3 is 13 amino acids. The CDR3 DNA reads TGTGCCAGTAGTATAATAAGGTTCGGCGGCTACACCTTC. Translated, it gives CASSIIRFGGYTF.

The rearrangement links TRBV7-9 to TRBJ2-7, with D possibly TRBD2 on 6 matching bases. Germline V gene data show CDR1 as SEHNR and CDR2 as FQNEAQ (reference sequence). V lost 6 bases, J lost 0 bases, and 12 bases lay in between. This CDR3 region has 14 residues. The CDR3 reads CASREGRSSYEQYF. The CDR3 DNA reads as TGTGCCAGCAGGGAGGGACGGAGCTCCTACGAGCAGTACTTC. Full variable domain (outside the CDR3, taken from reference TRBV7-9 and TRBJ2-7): DTGVSQNPRHKITKRGQNVTFRCDPISEHNRLYWYRQTLGQGPEFLTYFQNEAQLEKSRLLSDRFSAERPKGSFSTLEIQRTEQGDSAMYLCASREGRSSYEQYFGPGTRLTVT.

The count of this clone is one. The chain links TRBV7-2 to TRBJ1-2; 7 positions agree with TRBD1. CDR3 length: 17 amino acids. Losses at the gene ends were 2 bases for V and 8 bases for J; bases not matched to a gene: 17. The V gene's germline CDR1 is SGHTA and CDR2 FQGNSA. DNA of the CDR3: TGTGCCAGCAGCTTACGGCGGGAGACAGGGAGGATAGTAGGCTACACCTTC. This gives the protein CASSLRRETGRIVGYTF.

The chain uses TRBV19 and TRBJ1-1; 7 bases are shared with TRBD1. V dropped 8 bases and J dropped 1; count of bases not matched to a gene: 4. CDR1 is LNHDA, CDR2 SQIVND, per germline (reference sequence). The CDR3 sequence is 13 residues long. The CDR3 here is CASEGAWNTEAFF. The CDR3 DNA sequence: TGTGCCAGTGAGGGGGCCTGGAACACTGAAGCTTTCTTT.

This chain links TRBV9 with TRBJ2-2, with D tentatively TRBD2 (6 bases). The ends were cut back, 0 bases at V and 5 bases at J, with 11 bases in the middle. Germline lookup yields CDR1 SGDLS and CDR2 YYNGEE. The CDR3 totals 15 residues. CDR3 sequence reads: CASSVDGSPTGELFF. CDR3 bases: TGTGCCAGCAGCGTAGACGGGAGCCCTACCGGGGAGCTGTTTTTT. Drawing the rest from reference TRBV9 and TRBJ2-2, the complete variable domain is DSGVTQTPKHLITATGQRVTLRCSPRSGDLSVYWYQQSLDQGLQFLIQYYNGEERAKGNILERFSAQQFPDLHSELNLSSLELGDSALYFCASSVDGSPTGELFFGEGSRLTVL.

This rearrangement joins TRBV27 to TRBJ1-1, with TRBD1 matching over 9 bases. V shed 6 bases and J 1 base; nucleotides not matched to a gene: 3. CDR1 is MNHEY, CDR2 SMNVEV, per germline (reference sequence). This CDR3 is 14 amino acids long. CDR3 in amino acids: CASREDRGNTEAFF. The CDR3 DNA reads TGTGCCAGCAGGGAGGACAGGGGGAACACTGAAGCTTTCTTT.

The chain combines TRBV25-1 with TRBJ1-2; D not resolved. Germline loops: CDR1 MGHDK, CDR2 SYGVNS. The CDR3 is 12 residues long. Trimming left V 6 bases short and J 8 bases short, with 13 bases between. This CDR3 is CASSGVQYGYTF. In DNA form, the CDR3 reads TGTGCCAGCAGCGGGGTCCAGTACGGCTACACCTTC.

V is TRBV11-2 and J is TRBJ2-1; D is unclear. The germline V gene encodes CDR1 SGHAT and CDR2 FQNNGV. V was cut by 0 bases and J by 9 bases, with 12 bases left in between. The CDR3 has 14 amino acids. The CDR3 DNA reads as TGTGCCAGCAGCTTAGATCGCGAGTTTGGTGAGCAGTTCTTC. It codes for CASSLDREFGEQFF.

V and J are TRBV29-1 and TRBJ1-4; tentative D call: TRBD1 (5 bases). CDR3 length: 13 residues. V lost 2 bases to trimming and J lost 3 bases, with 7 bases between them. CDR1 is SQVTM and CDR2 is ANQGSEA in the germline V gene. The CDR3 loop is CSVEKQANEKLFF. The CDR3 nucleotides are TGCAGCGTTGAAAAACAGGCTAATGAAAAACTGTTTTTT. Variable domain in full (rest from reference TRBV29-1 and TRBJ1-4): SAVISQKPSRDICQRGTSLTIQCQVDSQVTMMFWYRQQPGQSLTLIATANQGSEATYESGFVIDKFPISRPNLTFSTLTVSNMSPEDSSIYLCSVEKQANEKLFFGSGTQLSVL.

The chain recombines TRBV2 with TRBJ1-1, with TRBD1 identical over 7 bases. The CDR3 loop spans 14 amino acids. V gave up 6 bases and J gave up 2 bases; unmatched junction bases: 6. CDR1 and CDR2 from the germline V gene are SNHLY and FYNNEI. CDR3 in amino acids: CASRVGQYNTEAFF. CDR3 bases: TGTGCCAGCAGGGTGGGACAGTACAACACTGAAGCTTTCTTT.

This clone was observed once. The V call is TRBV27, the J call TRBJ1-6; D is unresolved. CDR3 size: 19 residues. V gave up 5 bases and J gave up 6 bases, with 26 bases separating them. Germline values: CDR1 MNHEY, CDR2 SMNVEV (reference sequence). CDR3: CASSPRTDQIRRGNSPLHF. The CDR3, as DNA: TGTGCCAGCAGTCCCCGCACCGACCAAATCAGGCGAGGTAATTCACCCCTCCACTTT.

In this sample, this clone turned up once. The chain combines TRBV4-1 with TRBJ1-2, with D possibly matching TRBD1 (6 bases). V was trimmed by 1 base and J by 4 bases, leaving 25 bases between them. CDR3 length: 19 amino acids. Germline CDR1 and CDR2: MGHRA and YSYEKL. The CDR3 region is CASSQARPSFGQTPYGYTF. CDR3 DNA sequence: TGCGCCAGCAGCCAAGCCAGGCCGAGCTTCGGACAGACTCCCTATGGCTACACCTTC.

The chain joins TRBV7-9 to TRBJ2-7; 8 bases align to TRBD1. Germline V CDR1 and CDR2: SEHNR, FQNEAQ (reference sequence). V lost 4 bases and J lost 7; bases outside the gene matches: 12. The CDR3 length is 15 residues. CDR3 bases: TGTGCCAGCAGCTCCCCTCTTGACAGGGGTGGAGAGCAGTACTTC. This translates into CASSSPLDRGGEQYF.

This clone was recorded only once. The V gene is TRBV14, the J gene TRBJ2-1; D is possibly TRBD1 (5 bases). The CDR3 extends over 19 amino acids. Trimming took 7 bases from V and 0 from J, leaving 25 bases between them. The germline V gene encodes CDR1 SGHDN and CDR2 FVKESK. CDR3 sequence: CASTGAGMGRFGSYNEQFF. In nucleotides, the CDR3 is TGTGCCAGCACAGGCGCAGGGATGGGGCGATTCGGCTCCTACAATGAGCAGTTCTTC. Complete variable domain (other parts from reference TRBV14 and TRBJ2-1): EAGVTQFPSHSVIEKGQTVTLRCDPISGHDNLYWYRRVMGKEIKFLLHFVKESKQDESGMPNNRFLAERTGGTYSTLKVQPAELEDSGVYFCASTGAGMGRFGSYNEQFFGPGTRLTVL.

CDR3 nucleotide sequence: TGTGCCAGCATCAACAGGGGGAGAACTGAAGCTTTCTTT. It specifies CASINRGRTEAFF. The chain combines TRBV6-5 with TRBJ1-1; 8 bases match TRBD1. From germline, CDR1 is MNHEY and CDR2 SVGAGI. CDR3 length equals 13 residues. Losses at the gene ends were 7 bases for V and 5 bases for J; bases not matched to a gene: 6.

DNA of the CDR3: TGTGCCAGCAGCTCCCTCTTTAGCGGGAGGGGAAACGAGCAGTACTTC. It is translated as CASSSLFSGRGNEQYF. The chain links TRBV5-6 to TRBJ2-7, with TRBD2 identical over 11 bases. Germline values: CDR1 SGHDT, CDR2 YYEEEE. Trimming took 3 bases from V and 5 from J; bases not matched to a gene: 10. This CDR3 is built from 16 residues.

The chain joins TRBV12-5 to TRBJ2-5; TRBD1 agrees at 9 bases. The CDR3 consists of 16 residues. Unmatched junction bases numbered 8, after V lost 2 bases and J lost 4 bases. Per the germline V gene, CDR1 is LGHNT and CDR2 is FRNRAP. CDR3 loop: CASGLTLQGAPETQYF. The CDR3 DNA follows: TGTGCTAGTGGTTTGACACTACAGGGGGCCCCAGAGACCCAGTACTTC.

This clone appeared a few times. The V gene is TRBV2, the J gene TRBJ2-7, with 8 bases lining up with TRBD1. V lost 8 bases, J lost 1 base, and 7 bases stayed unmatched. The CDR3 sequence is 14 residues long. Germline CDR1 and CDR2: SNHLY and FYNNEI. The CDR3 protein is CASGRTGWSYEQYF. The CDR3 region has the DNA TGTGCCAGCGGTCGGACAGGGTGGTCCTACGAGCAGTACTTC.